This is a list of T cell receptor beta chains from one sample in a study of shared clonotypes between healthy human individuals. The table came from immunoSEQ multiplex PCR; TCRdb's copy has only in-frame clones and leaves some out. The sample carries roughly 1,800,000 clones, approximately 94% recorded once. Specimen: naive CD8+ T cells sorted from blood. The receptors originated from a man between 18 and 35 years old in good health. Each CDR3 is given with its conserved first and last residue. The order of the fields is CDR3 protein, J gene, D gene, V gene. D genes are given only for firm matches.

CDR3: CASSLDWDRNYGYTF
J: TRBJ1-2
D: TRBD1
V: TRBV11-2

CDR3: CASSPLESPSYEQYF
J: TRBJ2-7
D: NA
V: TRBV7-9

CDR3: CASSLLRTGDSYEQYF
J: TRBJ2-7
D: TRBD1
V: TRBV7-8

CDR3: CASSVEWGLDTEAFF
J: TRBJ1-1
D: NA
V: TRBV9

CDR3: CASSLWGGANEQYF
J: TRBJ2-7
D: TRBD2
V: TRBV5-4

CDR3: CASSITLGTSQGSDGYTF
J: TRBJ1-2
D: NA
V: TRBV7-6

CDR3: CASSFQGYQETQYF
J: TRBJ2-5
D: NA
V: TRBV27

CDR3: CASSLESRPYEQYF
J: TRBJ2-7
D: NA
V: TRBV13

CDR3: CASSRIGELFF
J: TRBJ2-2
D: NA
V: TRBV11-2

CDR3: CASSLGEGAGGYTF
J: TRBJ1-2
D: TRBD1
V: TRBV7-9

CDR3: CASSPDEGQAYSPLHF
J: TRBJ1-6
D: TRBD1
V: TRBV7-9

CDR3: CASSQTLAGGLVDEQFF
J: TRBJ2-1
D: TRBD2
V: TRBV4-3

CDR3: CASSLKPGAPGYEQYF
J: TRBJ2-7
D: NA
V: TRBV4-1

CDR3: CASSAGQALEQYF
J: TRBJ2-7
D: TRBD1
V: TRBV9

CDR3: CASSESQDTEAFF
J: TRBJ1-1
D: NA
V: TRBV10-1

CDR3: CASSSHPTGDRYEQYF
J: TRBJ2-7
D: TRBD1
V: TRBV5-1

CDR3: CSVEEWERGEANYGYTF
J: TRBJ1-2
D: NA
V: TRBV29-1

CDR3: CASSIVPNTGELFF
J: TRBJ2-2
D: NA
V: TRBV19

CDR3: CASSFSLAGALMENEQFF
J: TRBJ2-1
D: TRBD2
V: TRBV5-1

CDR3: CASSYLGGAETQYF
J: TRBJ2-5
D: TRBD1
V: TRBV6-5

CDR3: CASSLGAEQFF
J: TRBJ2-1
D: NA
V: TRBV5-1

CDR3: CASSYGGGAYEQYF
J: TRBJ2-7
D: NA
V: TRBV7-9

CDR3: CASSALEIGLRSSYEQYF
J: TRBJ2-7
D: NA
V: TRBV7-3

CDR3: CASSLVQGGHEQYF
J: TRBJ2-7
D: NA
V: TRBV13

CDR3: CASSLGGPGANVLTF
J: TRBJ2-6
D: NA
V: TRBV11-1

CDR3: CASSLEEGSYQPQHF
J: TRBJ1-5
D: NA
V: TRBV7-8

CDR3: CASSIEEGEVYEQYF
J: TRBJ2-7
D: NA
V: TRBV19

CDR3: CASSFQPSNTGELFF
J: TRBJ2-2
D: NA
V: TRBV28

CDR3: CAGTRDTYSTDTQYF
J: TRBJ2-3
D: NA
V: TRBV30

CDR3: CASSQVPGQGHEQYF
J: TRBJ2-7
D: TRBD1
V: TRBV4-1

CDR3: CASSPPLAETQYF
J: TRBJ2-5
D: NA
V: TRBV11-2

CDR3: CASSFRGRQETQYF
J: TRBJ2-5
D: NA
V: TRBV7-9

CDR3: CASSLPGAYGYTF
J: TRBJ1-2
D: NA
V: TRBV5-4

CDR3: CASSIGEGNAEAFF
J: TRBJ1-1
D: NA
V: TRBV19

CDR3: CASSGGVPETQYF
J: TRBJ2-5
D: NA
V: TRBV2

CDR3: CASSDSQGWTGELFF
J: TRBJ2-2
D: NA
V: TRBV2

CDR3: CASSLEQGLFSGNTIYF
J: TRBJ1-3
D: TRBD1
V: TRBV7-9

CDR3: CATSRTDQGLADNEQFF
J: TRBJ2-1
D: TRBD2
V: TRBV15

CDR3: CAWTGKSPEAFF
J: TRBJ1-1
D: NA
V: TRBV30

CDR3: CASSVGEEYEQYF
J: TRBJ2-7
D: NA
V: TRBV9

CDR3: CASSLSQGSEAFF
J: TRBJ1-1
D: TRBD1
V: TRBV27

CDR3: CASSVGRGTYEQYF
J: TRBJ2-7
D: NA
V: TRBV5-6

CDR3: CSVEGQPNTGELFF
J: TRBJ2-2
D: TRBD1
V: TRBV29-1

CDR3: CASSVAPGTNTEAFF
J: TRBJ1-1
D: NA
V: TRBV9

CDR3: CASSVGQQATQYF
J: TRBJ2-3
D: NA
V: TRBV9

CDR3: CASSLVVHEQFF
J: TRBJ2-1
D: NA
V: TRBV7-2

CDR3: CASSPPGPNTQYF
J: TRBJ2-3
D: NA
V: TRBV25-1

CDR3: CASSPRTSGSDEQYF
J: TRBJ2-7
D: TRBD2
V: TRBV19

CDR3: CASSQVGSRYEQYF
J: TRBJ2-7
D: NA
V: TRBV4-1

CDR3: CASSGPFQETQYF
J: TRBJ2-5
D: NA
V: TRBV9

CDR3: CASSFGDRGNEQFF
J: TRBJ2-1
D: TRBD1
V: TRBV28

CDR3: CASSALPPGDNYGYTF
J: TRBJ1-2
D: NA
V: TRBV7-9

CDR3: CASGWDREYEQYF
J: TRBJ2-7
D: TRBD1
V: TRBV27

CDR3: CASSVSAGDTEAFF
J: TRBJ1-1
D: NA
V: TRBV7-9

CDR3: CASSLGSSSYEQYF
J: TRBJ2-7
D: NA
V: TRBV27

CDR3: CATSPRTGGGTDYEQYF
J: TRBJ2-7
D: TRBD1
V: TRBV15

CDR3: CASSEGTGSGNTIYF
J: TRBJ1-3
D: TRBD1
V: TRBV9

CDR3: CASSQEYPGEGSSDTQYF
J: TRBJ2-3
D: TRBD2
V: TRBV4-1

CDR3: CASSLFTEYRGQPSYEQYF
J: TRBJ2-7
D: TRBD1
V: TRBV5-1

CDR3: CASSSFDGSNQPQHF
J: TRBJ1-5
D: NA
V: TRBV5-5